A single sample is the source of the 16 T cell receptor beta chains below, sequenced in a study of T cells in Graves' hyperthyroidism and ophthalmopathy. The investigators amplified TCR beta CDR3 regions from RNA transcripts. Carried out on the TCR CDR3, a first-round RT-PCR used the HTBI primer set. MiXCR, applied by TCRdb to the multiplex PCR reads, yields one record per CDR3 protein. The sample carries about 260,000 distinct CDR3 sequences, about a sixth recorded once. The sequencing input was blood. These receptors were taken from a woman aged 18 to 35 with Graves' ophthalmopathy.

The chain couples TRBV6-1 to TRBJ1-2; TRBD1 agrees at 7 bases. Germline CDR1 and CDR2: MNHNS and SASEGT. The V segment lost 7 bases and the J segment 6 bases; nucleotides outside the gene matches: 17. This CDR3 has 16 amino acids. This chain's CDR3 is CASTTINRGLNHGYTF. Written as DNA, the CDR3 is TGTGCCAGCACTACAATAAACAGGGGTTTGAATCATGGCTACACCTTC.

In its sample, this clonotype was seen many times. The chain has TRBV3-1 and TRBJ1-2; D ambiguous. Germline CDR1 and CDR2: LGHDT and YNNKEL (reference sequence). The CDR3 has 15 residues. Trimming took 0 bases from V and 4 from J, leaving 12 bases between them. CDR3 nucleotides: TGTGCCAGCAGCCAAGACCGAGCAGCTCTCTATGGCTACACCTTC. This codes for CASSQDRAALYGYTF. The full variable domain, in which reference TRBV3-1 and TRBJ1-2 provide the parts outside the CDR3, is DTAVSQTPKYLVTQMGNDKSIKCEQNLGHDTMYWYKQDSKKFLKIMFSYNNKELIINETVPNRFSPKSPDKAHLNLHINSLELGDSAVYFCASSQDRAALYGYTFGSGTRLTVV.

Concerning this clonotype itself: A much larger clone sits a single nucleotide away, making a read error possible. The chain has TRBV5-1 and TRBJ2-5, with TRBD1 as a possible D gene (6 bases). CDR1 and CDR2 (germline): SGHRS, YFSETQ. With 1 base removed from V and 7 bases from J, the gap between germline ends came to 14 bases. CDR3 size: 14 residues. This CDR3 reads CASSLLQGGGTQYF. The CDR3 DNA follows: TGCGCCAGCAGCTTGCTACAGGGTGGAGGGACCCAGTACTTC. Using reference TRBV5-1 and TRBJ2-5 for the parts outside the CDR3, the full variable domain is KAGVTQTPRYLIKTRGQQVTLSCSPISGHRSVSWYQQTPGQGLQFLFEYFSETQRNKGNFPGRFSGRQFSNSRSEMNVSTLELGDSALYLCASSLLQGGGTQYFGPGTRLLVL.

This clonotype has at least ten counts. The J gene is TRBJ2-1, the V gene TRBV24-1, with D unresolved. Germline assignment: CDR1 KGHDR and CDR2 SFDVKD. Trimming took off 5 bases at V and 0 bases at J, with 10 bases between the two ends. CDR3 length equals 15 residues. This CDR3 is CATSGTRSSYNEQFF. The CDR3 coding sequence is TGTGCCACCAGTGGGACGCGAAGCTCCTACAATGAGCAGTTCTTC.

With regard to this clonotype: A much larger clone differs by one base, so this may be a read error. CDR3 amino acids: CSAARKFGEQFF. CDR3 nucleotides: TGCAGTGCTGCGAGGAAGTTCGGTGAGCAGTTCTTC. V usage is TRBV20-1 and J usage is TRBJ2-1, with D unresolved. The V end lost 5 bases, the J end lost 9 bases, and 14 bases lay between the germline ends. This CDR3 is 12 amino acids long. The germline gives CDR1 DFQATT, CDR2 SNEGSKA (reference sequence).

This clonotype appeared a single time. This chain connects TRBV7-2 to TRBJ2-2; D is possibly TRBD1 or TRBD2 (5 bases each). This CDR3 contains 17 residues. Germline values: CDR1 SGHTA, CDR2 FQGNSA. Between the trimmed V and J ends, which lost 4 bases and 0 bases, there was a span of 15 bases. The CDR3 protein is CASSSYAGATNTGELFF. In DNA form, the CDR3 reads TGTGCCAGCAGCTCGTATGCCGGGGCCACGAACACCGGGGAGCTGTTTTTT.

This clonotype was recorded at least ten times. The chain recombines TRBV4-3 with TRBJ2-3, with D maybe TRBD2 (5 bases). The CDR3 loop spans 16 amino acids. V was pared by 1 base and J by 2 bases, with 13 bases between. Germline CDR1 and CDR2: LGHNA and YSLEER. The CDR3 protein is CASSQGAGDPTDTQYF. DNA for the CDR3: TGCGCCAGCAGCCAAGGGGCCGGGGATCCCACAGATACGCAGTATTTT.

Many counts were recorded for this clonotype. The chain uses TRBV27 and TRBJ2-7; 8 nucleotides align to TRBD1. CDR1 and CDR2 from the germline V gene are MNHEY and SMNVEV (reference sequence). After removal of 5 bases from V and 9 bases from J, the junction contained 6 bases not matched to a gene. The CDR3 totals 12 residues. The CDR3 coding sequence is TGTGCCAGCAGTCCCGGACAGGGCATGCAGTACTTC. It codes for CASSPGQGMQYF.

This clonotype was detected only a few times. With a much larger clone just one base away, this may be a read error. The chain uses TRBV6-1 and TRBJ1-1, with D tentatively TRBD1 (5 bases). Trimming left V 4 bases short and J 5 bases short, with 14 bases between. CDR1 MNHNS and CDR2 SASEGT come from the germline V gene. The CDR3 is 14 amino acids. CDR3 amino acids: CASSGSRGRTEAFF. The CDR3 DNA is TGTGCCAGCAGTGGATCTAGGGGAAGGACTGAAGCTTTCTTT.

This clonotype was seen repeatedly, ten times or more. The chain uses TRBV20-1 and TRBJ2-7; D may be TRBD1 (5 bases). Deletions cut 5 bases from V and 1 base from J, with 21 bases between. The CDR3 is made up of 16 amino acids. Germline CDR1 and CDR2: DFQATT and SNEGSKA (reference sequence). CDR3 region: CSAEKGAWQGSYEQYF. In DNA, the CDR3 is TGCAGTGCTGAAAAGGGTGCCTGGCAGGGATCCTACGAGCAGTACTTC.

Many counts were recorded for this clonotype. V and J are TRBV20-1 and TRBJ2-3; the D gene is possibly TRBD2 (5 bases). CDR1 is DFQATT, CDR2 SNEGSKA, per germline (reference sequence). This CDR3 is built from 15 residues. Trimming shortened V by 4 bases and J by 3 bases, and 17 bases separated the two germline ends. CDR3 DNA: TGCAGTGCTACGACAAGTCGAAGAGGGACAGATACGCAGTATTTT. It is translated as CSATTSRRGTDTQYF.

The chain recombines TRBV12-3 or TRBV12-4 with TRBJ2-7; 11 bases match TRBD1. The CDR3 has 15 residues. V dropped 4 bases and J dropped 3; count of bases not matched to a gene: 5. The CDR3 nucleotides are TGTGCCAGCAGTTCCTTGGGACAGGGGGACTACGAGCAGTACTTC. This encodes CASSSLGQGDYEQYF.

This clonotype showed up just a few times. One junction end disagrees with the germline gene, perhaps due to a read error. The V and J genes are TRBV28 and TRBJ1-6; D is undetermined. CDR1 MDHEN and CDR2 SYDVKM come from the germline V gene. The CDR3 covers 17 residues. Written as DNA, the CDR3 is TGTGCCAGCAGTTCCCCCGTGCGGGATAACTATAATCCACCCCTCCACTTT. It codes for CASSSPVRDNYNPPLHF.

This clonotype was counted ten times or more. The V gene is TRBV12-3 or TRBV12-4, the J gene TRBJ1-5; 7 bases are shared with TRBD1. V was clipped by 3 bases and J by 5 bases; unmatched bases: 10. The CDR3 is 16 amino acids. The CDR3 is CASSLAGGRHDQPQHF. The CDR3 DNA reads as TGTGCCAGCAGTTTGGCAGGGGGGCGTCACGATCAGCCCCAGCATTTT.

Details on this clonotype: A much larger clone differs from this one at a single base, so this may be a read error. The chain is built from TRBV20-1 and TRBJ2-5; 15 nucleotides agree with TRBD2. The CDR3 is 13 residues long. CDR1 and CDR2 (germline): DFQATT, SNEGSKA (reference sequence). Trimming took 6 bases from V and 10 from J; bases not matched to a gene: 6. The CDR3 DNA reads as TGCAGTGCCAGTGGGACTAGCGGGGGGTACCAGTACTTC. Translation: CSASGTSGGYQYF.

Ten or more counts support this clonotype. The rearrangement uses TRBV12-3 or TRBV12-4 and TRBJ2-1, with D maybe TRBD1 (5 bases). This CDR3 is 12 amino acids long. The V and J ends lost 3 bases and 9 bases respectively, with 9 bases between them. CDR3 DNA: TGTGCCAGCAGTTTGGGGCTTCCTGAGCAGTTCTTC. Encoded protein: CASSLGLPEQFF.